A selection of T cell receptor beta chains follows, all from one sample in a study of OX40 agonist ivuxolimab in advanced cancers. The table came from immunoSEQ multiplex PCR; TCRdb's copy has only in-frame clones and leaves some out. The sample lists roughly 110,000 clones; more than 85% were seen once. This sample comprised CD4+ or CD8+ T cells sorted from blood, obtained in a trial of the OX40 agonist ivuxolimab. Every receptor here comes from an adult with an advanced solid tumor such as melanoma, head and neck, liver or kidney cancer. The CDR3 runs from the conserved cysteine through the conserved F or W. D genes are given only for firm matches. The size entry is marked missing in some rows and otherwise reads once, few, many or a size class.

v_gene	j_gene	abundance	d_gene	CDR3aa	CDR3nt
TRBV2	TRBJ2-1	NA	NA	CASTTGTGDEQFF	TGTGCCAGCACGACGGGGACCGGCGATGAGCAGTTCTTC
TRBV7-6	TRBJ2-5	NA	NA	CASSLARETQYF	TGTGCCAGCAGCTTAGCGCGAGAGACCCAGTACTTC
TRBV19	TRBJ1-1	NA	NA	CAIATGAEAFF	TGTGCCATCGCGACGGGGGCTGAAGCTTTCTTT
TRBV7-2	TRBJ2-2	NA	TRBD2	CASSGSSGRGTGELFF	TGTGCCAGCAGCGGGTCTAGCGGGAGGGGGACCGGGGAGCTGTTTTTT
TRBV5-1	TRBJ1-3	NA	NA	CASSLAADSGNTIYF	TGCGCCAGCAGCTTGGCAGCGGACTCTGGAAACACCATATATTTT
TRBV7-3	TRBJ2-7	NA	TRBD1	CASSSDRFPYEQYF	TGTGCCAGCAGCTCGGACAGGTTCCCCTACGAGCAGTACTTC
TRBV30	TRBJ1-1	NA	NA	CACSGGHLNTEAFF	TGTGCCTGTTCCGGGGGGCATCTGAACACTGAAGCTTTCTTT
TRBV7-2	TRBJ2-5	once	NA	CASSEQMGLKETQYF	TGTGCCAGCAGCGAACAGATGGGGCTGAAAGAGACCCAGTACTTC
TRBV5-1	TRBJ1-1	NA	TRBD1	CASRIQGAPEAFF	TGCGCCAGCAGGATACAGGGGGCACCTGAAGCTTTCTTT
TRBV6-6	TRBJ1-1	NA	NA	CASRDHRTVTNGFF	TGTGCCAGCAGGGACCACCGGACAGTAACAAATGGTTTCTTT
TRBV6-1	TRBJ1-2	NA	NA	CASSEAGGYGYTF	TGTGCCAGCAGTGAAGCGGGAGGCTATGGCTACACCTTC
TRBV7-2	TRBJ1-5	NA	NA	CASSLGAGQFRQPQHF	TGTGCCAGCAGCTTAGGCGCGGGACAATTTCGTCAGCCCCAGCATTTT
TRBV6-5	TRBJ2-3	NA	NA	CASSYTSTDTQYF	TGTGCCAGCAGTTACACTAGCACAGATACGCAGTATTTT
TRBV14	TRBJ1-1	NA	TRBD1	CASSQNQGGEAFF	TGTGCCAGCAGCCAGAACCAGGGGGGGGAAGCTTTCTTT
TRBV7-2	TRBJ2-1	NA	NA	CASTLESYNEQFF	TGTGCCAGCACCTTAGAGTCGTACAATGAGCAGTTCTTC
TRBV11-3	TRBJ2-3	NA	TRBD1	CASSRDRGTDTQYF	TGTGCCAGCAGCCGGGACAGGGGCACAGATACGCAGTATTTT
TRBV5-4	TRBJ2-5	NA	TRBD2	CASSLGAGVETQYF	TGTGCCAGCAGCTTGGGTGCGGGAGTAGAGACCCAGTACTTC
TRBV6-5	TRBJ2-1	NA	NA	CASRPPGRNEQFF	TGTGCCAGCCGTCCTCCGGGACGAAATGAGCAGTTCTTC
TRBV7-2	TRBJ2-5	NA	NA	CASSLTETQYF	TGTGCCAGCAGCTTAACAGAGACCCAGTACTTC
TRBV7-8	TRBJ1-5	NA	TRBD1	CASSPLGTGSNQPQHF	TGTGCCAGCAGCCCTCTGGGGACAGGGAGCAATCAGCCCCAGCATTTT
TRBV18	TRBJ1-1	NA	NA	CASSRREGTVNTEAFF	TGTGCCAGCTCCCGGAGAGAGGGGACGGTAAACACTGAAGCTTTCTTT
TRBV6-6	TRBJ1-5	NA	NA	CASGSNQPQHF	TGTGCCAGCGGGAGCAATCAGCCCCAGCATTTT
TRBV11-3	TRBJ1-3	NA	TRBD1	CASSPGGQGTGNTIYF	TGTGCCAGCAGCCCAGGGGGGCAGGGAACTGGAAACACCATATATTTT
TRBV14	TRBJ2-7	NA	NA	CASSQAGTSSYEQYF	TGTGCCAGCAGCCAAGCCGGGACGAGCTCCTACGAGCAGTACTTC
TRBV5-1	TRBJ2-7	NA	NA	CASSLVPGGYEQYF	TGCGCCAGCAGCTTGGTTCCAGGCGGATACGAGCAGTACTTC
TRBV7-2	TRBJ1-1	NA	NA	CASSLVWGTEAFF	TGTGCCAGCAGCTTAGTTTGGGGAACTGAAGCTTTCTTT
TRBV7-3	TRBJ2-2	NA	NA	CASSSLAQRDTGELFF	TGTGCCAGCAGCTCCCTGGCCCAGAGGGACACCGGGGAGCTGTTTTTT
TRBV14	TRBJ2-5	NA	TRBD2	CASSRRLPASGGEETQYF	TGTGCCAGCAGCCGACGACTCCCAGCTAGCGGCGGTGAGGAGACCCAGTACTTC
TRBV19	TRBJ2-1	NA	NA	CASSIDPEKVYNEQFF	TGTGCCAGTAGTATAGATCCGGAGAAGGTCTACAATGAGCAGTTCTTC
TRBV7-9	TRBJ2-1	NA	TRBD2	CASSLSGTSYNEQFF	TGTGCCAGCAGCTTATCGGGGACTAGCTACAATGAGCAGTTCTTC
TRBV7-9	TRBJ1-4	NA	NA	CASSPSGTGGAFEKLFF	TGTGCCAGCAGCCCCTCCGGGACCGGTGGGGCCTTCGAAAAACTGTTTTTT
TRBV2	TRBJ2-7	NA	NA	CASKGGGGSYEQYF	TGTGCCAGCAAGGGCGGAGGGGGATCCTACGAGCAGTACTTC
TRBV18	TRBJ2-6	NA	NA	CASSSDPLRANVLTF	TGTGCCAGCTCAAGCGACCCACTTCGGGCCAACGTCCTGACTTTC
TRBV6-5	TRBJ1-6	NA	NA	CASSYSAGAPNSPLHF	TGTGCCAGCAGTTACTCGGCAGGGGCCCCTAATTCACCCCTCCACTTT
TRBV6-1	TRBJ2-7	NA	TRBD2	CASSEFDSGSSYEQYF	TGTGCCAGCAGTGAATTTGATAGCGGGAGCTCCTACGAGCAGTACTTC
TRBV6-1	TRBJ2-3	NA	TRBD2	CASSELAGGPDTQYF	TGTGCCAGCAGTGAACTGGCGGGAGGGCCCGATACGCAGTATTTT
TRBV7-2	TRBJ1-3	NA	NA	CASSLDRGYSGNTIYF	TGTGCCAGCAGCTTAGATCGGGGGTACTCTGGAAACACCATATATTTT
TRBV23-1	TRBJ2-4	NA	TRBD1	CASSQSQGEAKNIQYF	TGCGCCAGCAGTCAATCCCAGGGGGAAGCCAAAAACATTCAGTACTTC
TRBV9	TRBJ2-1	NA	NA	CASSVGGSARNEQFF	TGTGCCAGCAGCGTAGGGGGCAGCGCCCGCAATGAGCAGTTCTTC
TRBV11-1	TRBJ2-7	few	NA	CASSLSQYSYEQYF	TGTGCCAGCAGCTTAAGCCAATACTCCTACGAGCAGTACTTC
TRBV18	TRBJ1-1	once	NA	CASSPISSGSAEAFF	TGTGCCAGCTCACCTATCTCCTCGGGGAGTGCTGAAGCTTTCTTT
TRBV5-1	TRBJ2-7	once	TRBD1	CASSLGGTESYEQYF	TGCGCCAGCAGCTTGGGAGGGACAGAATCCTACGAGCAGTACTTC
TRBV10-2	TRBJ1-3	NA	NA	CASSENGQSGNTIYF	TGCGCCAGCAGTGAGAACGGGCAGTCTGGAAACACCATATATTTT
TRBV2	TRBJ1-4	NA	NA	CASSDGGETNEKLFF	TGTGCCAGCAGTGATGGAGGGGAAACTAATGAAAAACTGTTTTTT
TRBV18	TRBJ1-5	NA	NA	CASSPPQGRRGNQPQHF	TGTGCCAGCTCACCACCGCAGGGGCGGAGGGGCAATCAGCCCCAGCATTTT
TRBV28	TRBJ2-4	NA	NA	CASSLRVTLAKNIQYF	TGTGCCAGCAGTTTAAGGGTAACTCTAGCCAAAAACATTCAGTACTTC
TRBV5-4	TRBJ2-1	NA	TRBD2	CASSPLPAGVYNEQFF	TGTGCCAGCAGTCCCCTCCCAGCGGGAGTCTACAATGAGCAGTTCTTC
TRBV19	TRBJ2-1	NA	TRBD2	CASSIRLADYNEQFF	TGTGCCAGTAGTATTAGGCTAGCGGATTACAATGAGCAGTTCTTC
TRBV19	TRBJ2-6	NA	NA	CASSPTGTGANVLTF	TGTGCCAGTAGCCCTACAGGGACTGGGGCCAACGTCCTGACTTTC
TRBV28	TRBJ1-2	NA	NA	CASTPPGAAYYGYTF	TGTGCCAGCACTCCCCCGGGGGCCGCCTACTATGGCTACACCTTC
TRBV6-4	TRBJ2-1	NA	TRBD2	CASRPGTSGSNEQFF	TGTGCCAGCAGACCCGGGACTAGCGGGAGTAATGAGCAGTTCTTC
TRBV4-3	TRBJ2-1	NA	TRBD2	CASSQSRLAGGDEQFF	TGCGCCAGCAGCCAGTCTAGACTAGCGGGAGGAGATGAGCAGTTCTTC
TRBV9	TRBJ1-3	NA	NA	CASSVGTGISGNTIYF	TGTGCCAGCAGCGTAGGAACAGGGATCTCTGGAAACACCATATATTTT
TRBV27	TRBJ2-3	NA	NA	CASSRQSLTDTQYF	TGTGCCAGCAGTAGACAGTCCCTCACAGATACGCAGTATTTT
TRBV7-7	TRBJ2-3	few	NA	CASSLVCVGGERAQYF	TGTGCTAGCAGCTTAGTTTGTGTGGGGGGAGAGAGGGCGCAGTATTTT
TRBV6-1	TRBJ2-7	once	TRBD1	CVSQTGQGAYEQYF	TGTGTCTCTCAAACGGGACAGGGGGCCTACGAGCAGTACTTC
TRBV29-1	TRBJ2-7	NA	NA	CSVEDLETYEQYF	TGCAGCGTTGAAGATCTGGAAACCTACGAGCAGTACTTC
TRBV19	TRBJ2-7	NA	TRBD2	CASRGTSGNYEQYF	TGTGCCAGTAGGGGGACTAGCGGAAACTACGAGCAGTACTTC
TRBV6-1	TRBJ1-5	once	NA	CASSPTPQAPLHF	TGTGCCAGCAGTCCGACCCCGCAGGCGCCTCTGCATTTT